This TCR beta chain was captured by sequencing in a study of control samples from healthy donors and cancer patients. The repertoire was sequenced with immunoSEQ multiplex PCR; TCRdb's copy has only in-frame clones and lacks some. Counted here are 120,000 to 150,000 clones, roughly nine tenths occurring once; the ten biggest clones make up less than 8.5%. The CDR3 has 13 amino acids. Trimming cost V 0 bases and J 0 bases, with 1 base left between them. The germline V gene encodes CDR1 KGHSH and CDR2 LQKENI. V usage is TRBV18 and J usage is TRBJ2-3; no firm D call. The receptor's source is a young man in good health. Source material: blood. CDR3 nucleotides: TGTGCCAGCTCACCACCCAGCACAGATACGCAGTATTTT. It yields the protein CASSPPSTDTQYF.